These 18 T cell receptor beta chains originate from one sample sequenced in a study of shared clonotypes between healthy human individuals. Only CD45RO-negative cells positively selected for CCR7 counted as naive CD8 cells, so terminally differentiated effector memory CD45RA+ cells were excluded. TCRdb's copy holds only in-frame clones and misses some; the assay was immunoSEQ multiplex PCR. The sample records about 820,000 clones, 80% to 95% being singletons. The source material was naive CD8+ T cells sorted from blood. Receptors originate from a man aged 30 to 39 in good health.

V usage is TRBV5-6 and J usage is TRBJ2-1, with 9 bases aligning to TRBD2. There are 15 residues in the CDR3. Germline CDR1 is SGHDT and CDR2 is YYEEEE. V gave up 1 base and J gave up 8 bases; unmatched junction bases: 7. The CDR3 DNA is TGTGCCAGCAGCTTGTTAGCGGGAGTCAGTCATGAGCAGTTCTTC. This encodes CASSLLAGVSHEQFF.

V gene TRBV6-6 combines with J gene TRBJ2-7; D is unclear. The CDR3 sequence is 12 residues long. CDR1 MNHNY and CDR2 SVGAGI come from the germline V gene (reference sequence). Trimming pared 0 bases from V and 4 bases from J, leaving 4 bases between. CDR3 loop: CASSYSMYEQYF. The CDR3 nucleotides read TGTGCCAGCAGTTACTCGATGTACGAGCAGTACTTC.

This chain joins TRBV2 and TRBJ1-2; TRBD1 agrees at 10 bases. Trimming removed 6 bases from V and 6 bases from J; junction bases left unmatched: 4. Germline CDR1 reads SNHLY; CDR2 reads FYNNEI. CDR3 length equals 13 residues. The CDR3: CASRAGTGDGYTF. For the CDR3, the DNA is TGTGCCAGCAGAGCCGGGACAGGGGATGGCTACACCTTC.

This chain joins TRBV5-5 and TRBJ1-2; 8 bases map to TRBD1. J lost 2 bases, V lost 3 bases, and 6 bases had no gene match. This CDR3 has 15 amino acids. Germline V gene lookup returns CDR1 SGHKS and CDR2 YYEKEE (reference sequence). The CDR3 here is CASSSYTGGNYGYTF. The CDR3 region has the DNA TGTGCCAGCAGCTCCTACACAGGGGGAAACTATGGCTACACCTTC.

The count of this clone is one. The chain joins TRBV10-3 to TRBJ2-7; D tentatively reads TRBD1 or TRBD2 (7 bases each). CDR1 is ENHRY and CDR2 is SYGVKD in the germline V gene. Trimming stripped 6 bases from V and 4 bases from J, with 22 bases between. There are 16 residues in the CDR3. CDR3 nucleotides: TGTGCCATCAGACCCAGGGGGGGCAGCGACAGGTACGAGCAGTACTTC. This translates into CAIRPRGGSDRYEQYF.

The chain joins TRBV7-8 to TRBJ2-4; 7 bases line up with TRBD2. V was clipped by 5 bases and J by 0 bases; unmatched bases: 4. The CDR3 is 15 residues long. Germline lookup yields CDR1 SGHVS and CDR2 FQNEAQ. Here the CDR3 DNA reads TGTGCCAGCAGCCTGGGAGGGCTAGCCAAAAACATTCAGTACTTC. Protein: CASSLGGLAKNIQYF.

V is TRBV2 and J is TRBJ2-7; TRBD1 matches at 7 bases. Germline V lookup: CDR1 SNHLY, CDR2 FYNNEI. The CDR3 loop spans 12 amino acids. After removal of 5 bases from V and 7 bases from J, the junction contained 5 bases not matched to a gene. The CDR3 loop is CASSSQGREQYF. Written as DNA, the CDR3 is TGTGCCAGCAGTTCACAGGGGCGAGAGCAGTACTTC.

By sample fraction, this clone is medium-sized. J is TRBJ2-5 and V is TRBV7-8; no clear D gene. The V and J ends lost 2 bases and 5 bases respectively, with 12 bases between them. Germline V gene sequence: CDR1 SGHVS, CDR2 FQNEAQ. This CDR3 is built from 14 residues. The CDR3 is CASSLLTSTETQYF. The CDR3 nucleotides read TGTGCCAGCAGCTTACTGACAAGCACGGAGACCCAGTACTTC.

This chain joins TRBV7-9 and TRBJ1-1; D gene uncertain. The CDR3 contains 12 residues. Germline CDR1 reads SEHNR; CDR2 reads FQNEAQ (reference sequence). V was clipped by 4 bases and J by 2 bases, with 5 bases between them. Here the CDR3 reads CASSSHNTEAFF. The CDR3, as DNA: TGTGCCAGCAGCTCCCACAACACTGAAGCTTTCTTT.

As regards this clone: The same CDR3 also results from other DNA sequences found in this sample. The chain recombines TRBV28 with TRBJ1-5, with D unclear. Trimming took 3 bases from V and 0 from J, leaving 6 bases between them. CDR3 size: 14 residues. The germline CDR1 and CDR2 sequences are MDHEN and SYDVKM. The CDR3 here is CASSLRDSNQPQHF. DNA of the CDR3: TGTGCCAGCAGTTTGCGGGATAGCAATCAGCCCCAGCATTTT.

The chain recombines TRBV29-1 with TRBJ2-2; no firm D call. Germline-derived CDR1 and CDR2 are SQVTM and ANQGSEA. The CDR3 spans 13 residues. With 3 bases removed from V and 2 bases from J, the gap between germline ends came to 7 bases. The CDR3 is CSVDRKNTGELFF. The CDR3 DNA reads TGCAGCGTTGACAGGAAAAACACCGGGGAGCTGTTTTTT.

The chain uses TRBV15 and TRBJ2-7; D gene uncertain. Trimming left V 5 bases short and J 2 bases short, with 10 bases between. The CDR3 runs to 13 residues. Germline-derived CDR1 and CDR2 are LNHNV and YYDKDF (reference sequence). The chain's CDR3 is CATSLLPTYEQYF. CDR3 coding DNA: TGTGCCACCAGCTTACTCCCGACCTACGAGCAGTACTTC.

This rearrangement joins TRBV7-8 to TRBJ1-1; D uncertain. CDR3 size: 19 residues. Germline V gene lookup returns CDR1 SGHVS and CDR2 FQNEAQ. V was clipped by 3 bases and J by 0 bases, with 23 bases between them. CDR3 DNA: TGTGCCAGCAGCTTTGATACGAGGGCCACAACCCTCATGAACACTGAAGCTTTCTTT. Translated, it gives CASSFDTRATTLMNTEAFF.

The chain employs TRBV7-9 and TRBJ1-1, with a weak D call TRBD1 (5 bases). Deletions cut 2 bases from V and 5 bases from J, with 9 bases between. Germline CDR1 SEHNR, CDR2 FQNEAQ (reference sequence). The CDR3 contains 13 residues. The CDR3 region is CASSLQGRTEAFF. CDR3 coding DNA: TGTGCCAGCAGCTTACAGGGACGGACTGAAGCTTTCTTT.

The chain recombines TRBV13 with TRBJ2-3; a weak D match, TRBD2 (6 bases). CDR1 and CDR2 from the germline V gene are PRHDT and FYEKMQ (reference sequence). The CDR3 has 15 amino acids. V dropped 3 bases and J dropped 3 bases, with 13 bases sitting between them. The CDR3 nucleotides read TGTGCCAGCAGCTTCGGGGGAGTGGGGACAGATACGCAGTATTTT. Translation: CASSFGGVGTDTQYF.

The V call is TRBV7-9, the J call TRBJ1-5; D perhaps matches TRBD1 (5 bases). The CDR3 has 15 amino acids. Trimming shortened V by 4 bases and J by 3 bases, and 13 bases separated the two germline ends. CDR1 and CDR2 (germline): SEHNR, FQNEAQ (reference sequence). CDR3 nucleotide sequence: TGTGCCAGCAGCTACGGGGACCTGGTCAATCAGCCCCAGCATTTT. Amino acid sequence: CASSYGDLVNQPQHF. Full variable domain (remainder filled in from reference TRBV7-9 and TRBJ1-5): DTGVSQNPRHKITKRGQNVTFRCDPISEHNRLYWYRQTLGQGPEFLTYFQNEAQLEKSRLLSDRFSAERPKGSFSTLEIQRTEQGDSAMYLCASSYGDLVNQPQHFGDGTRLSIL.

This chain links TRBV5-1 with TRBJ2-1; D uncertain. The length of the CDR3 is 17 residues. In germline, CDR1 is SGHRS, CDR2 YFSETQ. The germline V and J ends were trimmed by 3 bases and 4 bases, with 20 bases remaining between them. The CDR3 DNA reads TGCGCCAGCAGCTGGCCTTCGGATTTTGGTCAGTACAATGAGCAGTTCTTC. Residues: CASSWPSDFGQYNEQFF. Combining the CDR3 with reference TRBV5-1 and TRBJ2-1 gives the whole variable domain KAGVTQTPRYLIKTRGQQVTLSCSPISGHRSVSWYQQTPGQGLQFLFEYFSETQRNKGNFPGRFSGRQFSNSRSEMNVSTLELGDSALYLCASSWPSDFGQYNEQFFGPGTRLTVL.

CDR3 DNA sequence: TGCGCCAGCAGCCAAGAGAGGACAACGTTGAACACTGAAGCTTTCTTT. Protein product: CASSQERTTLNTEAFF. V is TRBV4-1 and J is TRBJ1-1; D perhaps matches TRBD1 (5 bases). This CDR3 is built from 16 residues. The V end was cut by 0 bases, the J end by 0 bases, with 11 bases between. The V gene's germline CDR1 is MGHRA and CDR2 YSYEKL.